The source of this T cell receptor (beta chain) is a study of blood T cell repertoires in COVID-19. Study-wide background: COVID-19 samples, acute and convalescent, were from the United States, Italy and Spain.

The CDR3 runs to 15 residues. Germline V CDR1 and CDR2: SGHAT, FQNNGV. V gave up 5 bases and J gave up 4 bases, with 14 bases separating them. Authors' analysis steps: Estimated nucleated cell counts came from reference gene primer amplification. TCRdb keeps only in-frame clones here, not all; method: immunoSEQ multiplex PCR. For V, J and clone size, that table is used; D and trimming come from the DNA. This sample carries roughly 87,000 clones, roughly 84% of them seen once, and the ten largest clones take roughly 17%. The clonotype was recovered from a woman aged 55 to 70 with acute or convalescent COVID-19. This chain joins TRBV11-2 and TRBJ1-4; D not certain. The sample taken for sequencing was peripheral blood. Here the CDR3 reads CASSQARTLNEKLFF. Here the CDR3 DNA reads TGTGCCAGCAGCCAGGCCCGTACCCTTAATGAAAAACTGTTTTTT.